Following are 20 T cell receptor beta chains from one sample sequenced in a study of OX40 agonist ivuxolimab in advanced cancers. The data were produced by immunoSEQ multiplex PCR, yet TCRdb's version contains in-frame clones alone and is incomplete. Counted here are fewer than 60,000 clones, 85% occurring once; the ten biggest clones make up roughly 20%. The specimen was CD4+ or CD8+ T cells sorted from blood, collected in a trial of the OX40 agonist ivuxolimab. Source of these receptors: an adult with an advanced solid tumor such as melanoma, head and neck, liver or kidney cancer.

This clone has just one count. The J gene is TRBJ2-5, the V gene TRBV6-5; 13 bases fit TRBD2. After removal of 5 bases from V and 5 bases from J, the junction contained 5 bases not matched to a gene. Germline CDR1 is MNHEY and CDR2 is SVGAGI. This CDR3 spans 15 amino acids. The chain's CDR3 is CASSTSGGAFETQYF. CDR3 nucleotides: TGTGCCAGCAGTACTAGCGGGGGGGCGTTTGAGACCCAGTACTTC.

This clone was counted between two and nine times. The rearrangement links TRBV27 to TRBJ1-1; no reliable D call. Per germline, CDR1 MNHEY and CDR2 SMNVEV (reference sequence). The CDR3 totals 13 residues. The V and J ends lost 0 bases and 1 base respectively, with 3 bases between them. The CDR3 loop is CASSLSTNTEAFF. The CDR3 nucleotides are TGTGCCAGCAGTTTATCAACGAACACTGAAGCTTTCTTT.

The chain combines TRBV5-1 with TRBJ1-2, with D tentatively TRBD1 (6 bases). V was cut by 2 bases and J by 7 bases, with 15 bases left in between. This CDR3 contains 14 residues. Germline-derived CDR1 and CDR2 are SGHRS and YFSETQ. CDR3 nucleotides: TGCGCCAGCAGCTTTCTGGGGGCGTCTTTTGGCTACACCTTC. This codes for CASSFLGASFGYTF.

This clone was seen a handful of times. The chain has TRBV4-3 and TRBJ2-1; D remains unclear. CDR1 is LGHNA, CDR2 YSLEER, per germline. Trimming stripped 0 bases from V and 3 bases from J, with 9 bases between. This CDR3 spans 15 amino acids. The chain's CDR3 is CASSQEHQDYNEQFF. In DNA, the CDR3 is TGCGCCAGCAGCCAAGAGCACCAGGACTACAATGAGCAGTTCTTC.

This chain links TRBV7-2 with TRBJ2-7, with D uncertain. Germline V lookup: CDR1 SGHTA, CDR2 FQGNSA. The CDR3 runs to 13 residues. Trimming took off 10 bases at V and 3 bases at J, with 16 bases between the two ends. The CDR3 is CATSPAPIYEQYF. The CDR3 bases are TGTGCCACCTCTCCCGCCCCGATCTACGAGCAGTACTTC.

This rearrangement joins TRBV7-9 to TRBJ2-3, with D hard to call. This CDR3 is 17 amino acids long. The germline CDR1 and CDR2 sequences are SEHNR and FQNEAQ (reference sequence). Trimming took off 6 bases at V and 3 bases at J, with 22 bases between the two ends. For the CDR3, the DNA is TGTGCCAGCAGTCGCTTATTGGGGTCCCAAGGGACAGATACGCAGTATTTT. It specifies CASSRLLGSQGTDTQYF.

For the CDR3, the DNA is TGTGCCAGCACTCCAACCAGCGGACAGGGACGGACCCAGTACTTC. This codes for CASTPTSGQGRTQYF. This chain joins TRBV6-5 and TRBJ2-5; 8 bases are a match to TRBD1. V lost 7 bases and J lost 7; bases outside the gene matches: 14. Germline assignment: CDR1 MNHEY and CDR2 SVGAGI. The length of the CDR3 is 15 residues.

This clone showed up just once. The J gene is TRBJ2-1, the V gene TRBV2; 8 positions agree with TRBD2. The CDR3 is made up of 14 amino acids. Germline V gene sequence: CDR1 SNHLY, CDR2 FYNNEI. Trimming removed 7 bases from V and 6 bases from J; junction bases left unmatched: 8. CDR3 coding DNA: TGTGCCAGCAATGGCGGGGGGTCCCGCAATGAGCAGTTCTTC. Translation gives CASNGGGSRNEQFF.

J is TRBJ2-2 and V is TRBV5-8; 11 bases are a match to TRBD1. With 3 bases clipped from V and 5 bases from J, the junction kept 6 bases outside the gene matches. The CDR3 runs to 16 residues. Germline loops: CDR1 SGHTS, CDR2 YDEGEE. For the CDR3, the DNA is TGTGCCAGCAGCTACTCCGGGGACAGGGGGACCGGGGAGCTGTTTTTT. Protein: CASSYSGDRGTGELFF. The variable domain in full, completed from reference TRBV5-8 and TRBJ2-2, reads EAGVTQSPTHLIKTRGQQATLRCSPISGHTSVYWYQQALGLGLQFLLWYDEGEERNRGNFPPRFSGRQFPNYSSELNVNALELEDSALYLCASSYSGDRGTGELFFGEGSRLTVL.

J is TRBJ1-2 and V is TRBV25-1; D not certain. CDR1 and CDR2 (germline): MGHDK, SYGVNS. Trimming removed 8 bases from V and 2 bases from J, with 12 bases in between. The length of the CDR3 is 13 residues. CDR3 sequence (DNA): TGTGCCAGCGGTCAGATAGGGAACTATGGCTACACCTTC. Its protein is CASGQIGNYGYTF.

The V call is TRBV27, the J call TRBJ1-5; D gene unclear. CDR1 is MNHEY, CDR2 SMNVEV, per germline (reference sequence). This CDR3 has 12 residues. V was pared by 6 bases and J by 3 bases, with 6 bases between. The CDR3 loop is CASSNHNQPQHF. CDR3 nucleotides: TGTGCCAGCAGCAACCACAATCAGCCCCAGCATTTT.

The chain carries TRBV5-5 and TRBJ1-1; 8 nucleotides line up with TRBD1. CDR3 length: 14 amino acids. CDR1 is SGHKS and CDR2 is YYEKEE in the germline V gene (reference sequence). V was clipped by 4 bases and J by 5 bases; unmatched bases: 7. The CDR3 loop reads CASSRGQGRTEAFF. In DNA form, the CDR3 reads TGTGCCAGCAGCCGTGGACAGGGACGGACTGAAGCTTTCTTT.

The V gene is TRBV7-9, the J gene TRBJ1-1; D uncertain. Deletions cut 5 bases from V and 3 bases from J, with 16 bases between. This CDR3 is built from 15 residues. Per germline, CDR1 SEHNR and CDR2 FQNEAQ (reference sequence). The CDR3 protein is CASSPSGGPDTEAFF. The DNA for the CDR3 is TGTGCCAGCAGCCCCTCGGGAGGGCCGGACACTGAAGCTTTCTTT. Variable domain in full (rest from reference TRBV7-9 and TRBJ1-1): DTGVSQNPRHKITKRGQNVTFRCDPISEHNRLYWYRQTLGQGPEFLTYFQNEAQLEKSRLLSDRFSAERPKGSFSTLEIQRTEQGDSAMYLCASSPSGGPDTEAFFGQGTRLTVV.

Comments on this clone: Other DNA sequences in the same sample also yield this CDR3. The chain carries TRBV27 and TRBJ2-5; the D is unclear. The ends were cut back, 5 bases at V and 5 bases at J, with 9 bases in the middle. Germline V gene lookup returns CDR1 MNHEY and CDR2 SMNVEV (reference sequence). The CDR3 is made up of 12 amino acids. CDR3 DNA sequence: TGTGCCAGCAGTCCCGAAGGGGAGACCCAGTACTTC. Amino acid sequence: CASSPEGETQYF.

This clone has only one observation. The chain uses TRBV11-3 and TRBJ2-1; 8 bases align to TRBD1. The CDR3 spans 15 residues. The J segment lost 0 bases and the V segment lost 5 bases, leaving 3 bases of the junction unmatched. Germline values: CDR1 SGHNT, CDR2 YENEEA. CDR3: CASSRTGSSYNEQFF. For the CDR3, the DNA is TGTGCCAGCAGCCGGACAGGGAGCTCCTACAATGAGCAGTTCTTC.

Only a few counts were recorded for this clone. This rearrangement joins TRBV7-3 to TRBJ2-7; the match to TRBD1 covers 7 bases. After removal of 10 bases from V and 5 bases from J, the junction contained 14 bases not matched to a gene. CDR3 length equals 14 residues. CDR1 is SGHTA, CDR2 FQGTGA, per germline. For the CDR3, the DNA is TGTGCCAACTTCCTAGGAAGGGGGCATGACGAGCAGTACGTC. Translation gives CANFLGRGHDEQYV.

The gene calls are TRBV30 and TRBJ2-7, with unresolved D. The germline CDR1 and CDR2 sequences are GTSNPN and SVGIG (reference sequence). With 1 base removed from V and 1 base from J, the gap between germline ends came to 5 bases. This CDR3 contains 12 residues. As DNA, the CDR3 is TGTGCCTGGAGTGATGCTTCCTACGAGCAGTACTTC. It translates to CAWSDASYEQYF.

CDR3 in amino acids: CAVGGVNSYEQYV. The CDR3 coding sequence is TGTGCCGTTGGCGGGGTGAACTCCTACGAGCAGTACGTC. The chain uses TRBV2 and TRBJ2-7; possible D gene TRBD2, 6 bases. Germline V gene data show CDR1 as SNHLY and CDR2 as FYNNEI. Between the trimmed V and J ends, which lost 11 bases and 0 bases, there was a span of 14 bases. The CDR3 totals 13 residues.

V usage is TRBV11-2 and J usage is TRBJ1-3, with D unresolved. V lost 5 bases, J lost 0 bases, and 17 bases lay in between. The CDR3 covers 17 residues. CDR1 is SGHAT and CDR2 is FQNNGV in the germline V gene. CDR3 DNA: TGTGCCAGCAGCCCGAGGACCGGGTACCTCTCTGGAAACACCATATATTTT. Protein: CASSPRTGYLSGNTIYF.

The chain uses TRBV4-2 and TRBJ1-5; TRBD1 might be the D (6 bases). Germline V CDR1 and CDR2: LGHNA, YNFKEQ. V was shortened by 2 bases and J by 4 bases, with 15 bases between the two germline ends. The CDR3 is made up of 16 amino acids. This CDR3 reads CASSQSRQAINQPQHF. In DNA, the CDR3 is TGTGCCAGCAGCCAAAGTCGACAGGCGATTAATCAGCCCCAGCATTTT.